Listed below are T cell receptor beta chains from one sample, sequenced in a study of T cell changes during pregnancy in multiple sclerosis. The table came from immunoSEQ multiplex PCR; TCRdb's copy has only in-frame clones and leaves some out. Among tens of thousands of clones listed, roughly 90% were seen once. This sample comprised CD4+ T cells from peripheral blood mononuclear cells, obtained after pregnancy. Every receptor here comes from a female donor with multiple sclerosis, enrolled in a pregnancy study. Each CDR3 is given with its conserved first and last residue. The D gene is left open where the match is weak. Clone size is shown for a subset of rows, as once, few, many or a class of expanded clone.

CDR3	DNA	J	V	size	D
CASSQDSGSNQPQHF	TGCGCCAGCAGCCAAGATTCTGGCTCAAATCAGCCCCAGCATTTT	TRBJ1-5	TRBV4-3	once	-
CASSDGLHRINTDTQYF	TGTGCCAGCAGTGATGGACTACACCGCATAAACACAGATACGCAGTATTTT	TRBJ2-3	TRBV6-1	-	-
CASSNLIKRILYNEQFF	TGTGCCAGCAGCAACCTCATAAAGCGGATCCTTTACAATGAGCAGTTCTTC	TRBJ2-1	TRBV21-1	-	-
CASSTGLGGVQETQYF	TGTGCCAGCAGCACCGGACTAGGGGGGGTCCAAGAGACCCAGTACTTC	TRBJ2-5	TRBV7-3	-	-
CASRDRGMNTEAFF	TGTGCCAGCAGGGACAGGGGAATGAACACTGAAGCTTTCTTT	TRBJ1-1	TRBV2	-	TRBD1
CASSITGNTEAFF	TGTGCCAGTAGTATAACGGGGAACACTGAAGCTTTCTTT	TRBJ1-1	TRBV19	once	-
CASREQGGEKLFF	TGTGCCAGCAGGGAACAGGGTGGTGAAAAACTGTTTTTT	TRBJ1-4	TRBV25-1	-	-
CASSVGARKNIQYF	TGTGCCAGTAGTGTCGGAGCCCGTAAAAACATTCAGTACTTC	TRBJ2-4	TRBV19	-	-
CASSLNTGATGELFF	TGTGCCAGCAGCTTAAATACAGGGGCCACCGGGGAGCTGTTTTTT	TRBJ2-2	TRBV7-2	-	TRBD1
CASSLAPGQSLYGYTF	TGTGCCAGCAGCTTAGCGCCGGGACAGTCCCTCTATGGCTACACCTTC	TRBJ1-2	TRBV7-8	few	TRBD1
CASSLYPVYTF	TGTGCCAGCAGCCTGTACCCGGTGTACACCTTC	TRBJ1-2	TRBV2	-	-
CAADRIGGQPQHF	TGTGCCGCGGACCGCATCGGGGGTCAGCCCCAGCATTTT	TRBJ1-5	TRBV19	-	-
CASSLAGAENIQYF	TGTGCCAGCAGTTTAGCGGGCGCAGAGAACATTCAGTACTTC	TRBJ2-4	TRBV28	-	-
CASSSPHGGRYEQYF	TGTGCCAGCAGCTCACCTCACGGGGGGAGGTACGAGCAGTACTTC	TRBJ2-7	TRBV7-9	-	TRBD2
CASSLGITGSYNSPLHF	TGTGCCAGCAGCTTGGGGATCACAGGGTCCTATAATTCACCCCTCCACTTT	TRBJ1-6	TRBV7-2	once	-
CASSVQSGGTDTQYF	TGTGCCAGCAGCGTTCAAAGCGGGGGTACAGATACGCAGTATTTT	TRBJ2-3	TRBV9	-	TRBD2
CASSPSATRGTEAFF	TGTGCCAGCTCACCATCGGCGACCAGGGGGACTGAAGCTTTCTTT	TRBJ1-1	TRBV18	-	TRBD1
CASSYYKSQPQHF	TGTGCCAGCAGCTATTACAAATCTCAGCCCCAGCATTTT	TRBJ1-5	TRBV7-2	-	-
CASNRVNSPLHF	TGTGCCAGCAACAGGGTTAATTCACCCCTCCACTTT	TRBJ1-6	TRBV5-4	-	-
CASSPDLSGTGNGYTF	TGTGCCAGCTCACCGGATTTATCAGGGACAGGGAATGGCTACACCTTC	TRBJ1-2	TRBV18	-	TRBD1
CAISQTGTTGGYTF	TGTGCCATCAGTCAGACAGGGACAACGGGTGGCTACACCTTC	TRBJ1-2	TRBV10-3	-	TRBD1
CSVRAGAHLKGTDTQYF	TGCAGCGTTCGAGCGGGGGCCCATCTCAAGGGCACAGATACGCAGTATTTT	TRBJ2-3	TRBV29-1	-	TRBD2
CASSLALGRNTIYF	TGTGCCAGCAGCTTAGCGCTTGGGCGAAACACCATATATTTT	TRBJ1-3	TRBV7-9	few	-
CASPQRGDTEAFF	TGCGCCAGCCCCCAGCGCGGGGACACTGAAGCTTTCTTT	TRBJ1-1	TRBV5-1	-	-
CASSLVAFGGETQYF	TGCGCCAGCAGCTTGGTAGCGTTCGGCGGAGAGACCCAGTACTTC	TRBJ2-5	TRBV5-1	-	-
CASSYRRISYNEQFF	TGTGCCAGCAGTTACAGGAGGATCTCCTACAATGAGCAGTTCTTC	TRBJ2-1	TRBV6-5	-	-
CASSSAVIGQYF	TGTGCCAGCAGCTCCGCGGTCATTGGACAGTACTTC	TRBJ2-7	TRBV5-5	-	-
CASSLEPGQGGGYTF	TGTGCCAGCAGCTTAGAGCCGGGACAGGGAGGGGGCTACACCTTC	TRBJ1-2	TRBV7-2	-	TRBD1
CAISGPGQGTPEAFF	TGTGCCATCAGTGGTCCGGGACAGGGTACTCCTGAAGCTTTCTTT	TRBJ1-1	TRBV10-3	-	TRBD1
CASSYSSLNQPQHF	TGTGCCAGCAGTTACTCGAGCCTTAATCAGCCCCAGCATTTT	TRBJ1-5	TRBV6-6	-	-
CASSQDRVSGNTIYF	TGTGCCAGCAGCCAAGACAGGGTCTCTGGAAACACCATATATTTT	TRBJ1-3	TRBV4-2	once	-
CASSATGSLGYTF	TGTGCCAGCAGTGCGACAGGGAGCCTTGGCTACACCTTC	TRBJ1-2	TRBV2	-	TRBD1
CASSPWGQGGEKLFF	TGTGCCAGCAGCCCCTGGGGACAGGGTGGCGAAAAACTGTTTTTT	TRBJ1-4	TRBV7-8	-	TRBD1
CASIPGGGRCHRMNTEAFF	TGTGCCAGCATCCCCGGCGGGGGCAGGTGCCACCGGATGAACACTGAAGCTTTCTTT	TRBJ1-1	TRBV21-1	many	-
CASSLSPGWAKNIQYF	TGTGCCAGCAGCTTAAGTCCGGGGTGGGCCAAAAACATTCAGTACTTC	TRBJ2-4	TRBV7-2	once	-
CASSFGATDTQYF	TGCGCCAGCAGCTTTGGAGCCACAGATACGCAGTATTTT	TRBJ2-3	TRBV5-1	once	-
CASSSTSGANVLTF	TGTGCCAGCAGCTCTACGTCTGGGGCCAACGTCCTGACTTTC	TRBJ2-6	TRBV7-2	-	-
CASSILAGGLNEQFF	TGTGCCAGCAGCATACTAGCGGGGGGGCTCAATGAGCAGTTCTTC	TRBJ2-1	TRBV7-3	-	TRBD2
CASKEDRINYGYTF	TGTGCCAGCAAAGAGGACAGAATTAACTATGGCTACACCTTC	TRBJ1-2	TRBV21-1	-	-
CASSVGGGAKNIQYF	TGTGCCAGCAGCGTAGGCGGGGGGGCCAAAAACATTCAGTACTTC	TRBJ2-4	TRBV9	-	TRBD2
CASSYSRGSVGELFF	TGTGCCAGCAGTTACTCAAGGGGGTCTGTCGGGGAGCTGTTTTTT	TRBJ2-2	TRBV6-6	-	-
CASSLDLGGPYNEQFF	TGCGCCAGCAGCTTGGATCTCGGGGGGCCCTACAATGAGCAGTTCTTC	TRBJ2-1	TRBV5-1	-	-
CASSQTGTYEQYF	TGTGCCAGCAGCCAGACAGGGACCTACGAGCAGTACTTC	TRBJ2-7	TRBV5-6	-	TRBD1
CASSGPSAGANVLTF	TGTGCCAGCAGTGGGCCTAGCGCCGGGGCCAACGTCCTGACTTTC	TRBJ2-6	TRBV2	-	-
CASSLRQRRGDEQYF	TGTGCCAGCAGCTTAAGACAGCGCCGCGGGGACGAGCAGTACTTC	TRBJ2-7	TRBV5-6	-	-
CASSFPRTGNYEQYF	TGTGCCAGCAGCTTTCCCCGGACAGGAAACTACGAGCAGTACTTC	TRBJ2-7	TRBV7-2	-	TRBD1
CASSSGGGSSYEQYF	TGTGCCAGCAGCTCCGGGGGGGGTTCCTCCTACGAGCAGTACTTC	TRBJ2-7	TRBV7-2	-	TRBD2
CASSLFATNEKLFF	TGTGCCAGCAGTTTATTCGCAACTAATGAAAAACTGTTTTTT	TRBJ1-4	TRBV27	-	-